Listed here are 2 T cell receptor beta chains from one sample, sequenced in a study of metastatic and nonmetastatic thyroid tumors. Prior to thyroid surgery, none of the patients had received any treatment. TCRdb used MiXCR to call clones anew from the PCR reads. This sample has about 9,100 clones, with 22% found just once. The source material was adjacent normal tissue. The receptor set was obtained from a female donor with papillary thyroid cancer or a benign thyroid nodule (not recorded which). Some clones in this sample may be carry-over from other donors' samples.

This clone has a handful of counts. This chain links TRBV6-5 with TRBJ1-2; 7 positions match TRBD1. The germline gives CDR1 MNHEY, CDR2 SVGAGI. This CDR3 spans 16 amino acids. J was trimmed by 4 bases and V by 2 bases; bases with no gene match: 10. The CDR3 region has the DNA TGTGCCAGCAGTTACGATGCCCGACAGGGAAGCTATGGCTACACCTTC. It specifies CASSYDARQGSYGYTF.

This clone came up many times. V is TRBV9 and J is TRBJ2-1, with 7 bases aligning to TRBD2. CDR3 length: 16 residues. The germline V gene encodes CDR1 SGDLS and CDR2 YYNGEE. The trim removed 3 bases at V and 6 bases at J, leaving 12 bases unmatched. The CDR3: CASSARTSKVANEQFF. Here the CDR3 DNA reads TGTGCCAGCAGCGCAAGGACTAGTAAGGTTGCCAATGAGCAGTTCTTC. The complete variable domain, with remaining parts taken from reference TRBV9 and TRBJ2-1, reads DSGVTQTPKHLITATGQRVTLRCSPRSGDLSVYWYQQSLDQGLQFLIQYYNGEERAKGNILERFSAQQFPDLHSELNLSSLELGDSALYFCASSARTSKVANEQFFGPGTRLTVL.